This entry lists 5 T cell receptor beta chains sequenced from one sample in a study of OX40 agonist ivuxolimab in advanced cancers. Only in-frame clones appear in the TCRdb table, and some are missing; sequencing was by immunoSEQ multiplex PCR. The sample includes more than 55,000 clones, approximately 91% of them seen just once. Specimen: CD4+ or CD8+ T cells sorted from blood, collected in a trial of the OX40 agonist ivuxolimab. These receptors originate from an adult with an advanced solid tumor such as melanoma, head and neck, liver or kidney cancer.

CDR3 amino acids: CASSQDFSLYNEQFF. Written as DNA, the CDR3 is TGTGCCAGCAGCCAGGACTTCTCCCTATACAATGAGCAGTTCTTC. The V gene is TRBV27, the J gene TRBJ2-1; a weak D match, TRBD2 (5 bases). Germline V gene data show CDR1 as MNHEY and CDR2 as SMNVEV (reference sequence). V shed 6 bases and J shed 4 bases, with 16 bases lying between them. This CDR3 has 15 residues.

The chain employs TRBV30 and TRBJ2-7; the D gene is possibly TRBD1 (6 bases). This CDR3 has 12 residues. Trimming stripped 7 bases from V and 3 bases from J, with 13 bases between. Germline V CDR1 and CDR2: GTSNPN, SVGIG (reference sequence). For the CDR3, the DNA is TGTGCCTTAAAAAAACAGGGCTACGAGCAGTACTTC. Protein: CALKKQGYEQYF.

CDR3 residues: CAVAMGGPLGEQFF. The CDR3 DNA reads TGTGCCGTTGCGATGGGGGGGCCGCTGGGTGAGCAGTTCTTC. This chain joins TRBV6-6 and TRBJ2-1, with a tentative D call TRBD2 (7 bases). Trimming stripped 11 bases from V and 9 bases from J, with 23 bases between. Per germline, CDR1 MNHNY and CDR2 SVGAGI (reference sequence). This CDR3 region has 14 residues.

This clone was counted between two and nine times. This chain connects TRBV11-2 to TRBJ2-2; D perhaps matches TRBD2 (6 bases). Germline loops: CDR1 SGHAT, CDR2 FQNNGV. This CDR3 comprises 16 residues. V lost 1 base, J lost 2 bases, and 11 bases lay in between. CDR3 DNA: TGTGCCAGCAGCTTAGTATCCGGGGGTAACACCGGGGAGCTGTTTTTT. This encodes CASSLVSGGNTGELFF.

The chain couples TRBV6-6 to TRBJ1-5, with 8 bases fitting TRBD1. V lost 6 bases, J lost 4 bases, and 2 bases stayed unmatched. CDR1 is MNHNY, CDR2 SVGAGI, per germline (reference sequence). The CDR3 consists of 13 residues. The CDR3 protein is CASRQGENQPQHF. CDR3 in DNA: TGTGCCAGCAGACAGGGGGAGAATCAGCCCCAGCATTTT.